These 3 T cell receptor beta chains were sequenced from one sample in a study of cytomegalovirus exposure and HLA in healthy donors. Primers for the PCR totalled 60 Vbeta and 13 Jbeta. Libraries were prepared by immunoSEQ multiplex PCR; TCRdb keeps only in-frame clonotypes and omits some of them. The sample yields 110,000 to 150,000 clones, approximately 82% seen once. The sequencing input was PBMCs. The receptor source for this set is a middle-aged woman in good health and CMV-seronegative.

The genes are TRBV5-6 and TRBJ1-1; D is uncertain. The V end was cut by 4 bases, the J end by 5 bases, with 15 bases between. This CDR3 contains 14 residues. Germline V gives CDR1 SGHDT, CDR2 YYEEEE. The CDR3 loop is CASSLQEGRTEAFF. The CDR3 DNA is TGTGCCAGCAGCCTGCAAGAAGGGAGGACTGAAGCTTTCTTT.

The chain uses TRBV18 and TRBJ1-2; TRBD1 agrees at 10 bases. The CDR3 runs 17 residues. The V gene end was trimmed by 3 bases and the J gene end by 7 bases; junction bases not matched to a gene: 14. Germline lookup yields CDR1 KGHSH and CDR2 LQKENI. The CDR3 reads CASSPTGQGHLQGGYTF. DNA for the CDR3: TGTGCCAGCTCACCGACGGGACAGGGGCATCTACAAGGTGGCTACACCTTC.

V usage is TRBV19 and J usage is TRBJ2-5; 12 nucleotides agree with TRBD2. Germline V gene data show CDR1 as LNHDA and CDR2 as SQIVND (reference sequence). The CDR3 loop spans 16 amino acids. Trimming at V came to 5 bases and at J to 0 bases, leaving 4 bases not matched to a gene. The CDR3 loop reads CASSSLAGGYQETQYF. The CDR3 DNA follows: TGTGCCAGTAGTTCCCTAGCGGGAGGGTACCAAGAGACCCAGTACTTC.